This T cell receptor (beta chain) was found in a study of blood T cell repertoires in COVID-19. Study-level background: T cells, B-cell-depleted T cells, or PBMCs supplied cDNA or gDNA.

Recruitment covered about two dozen US areas and drew participants whose ages spanned about 18 to 90 years. Cohort placement rested on clinical history that participants reported themselves. The protocol was immunoSEQ multiplex PCR, while the TCRdb copy is restricted to in-frame clones and leaves out a portion. The sample contains 300,000 to 400,000 clones, 88% of which appear only once. Input material: PBMCs or T cells enriched from blood (not recorded which). The TCR originated in a woman between 18 and 30 years old who had recovered from COVID-19.

This CDR3 reads CASSEAKAGETFEQYF. The CDR3 coding sequence is TGTGCCAGCAGTGAGGCAAAAGCGGGGGAAACGTTCGAGCAGTACTTC. The V gene is TRBV6-1, the J gene TRBJ2-7; 8 bases match TRBD2. The CDR3 is 16 amino acids. CDR1 and CDR2 from the germline V gene are MNHNS and SASEGT. V dropped 3 bases and J dropped 6; count of bases not matched to a gene: 13.